A single sample is the source of the 29 T cell receptor beta chains below, sequenced in a study of T cell repertoires in cytomegalovirus infection (dated by TCRdb to the late 2010s). Sequencing instrument: Illumina HiSeq 1500. TCRdb itself trimmed the public reads at Q25 with fastp, ran MiXCR and retained productive beta chains. Rows merge per CDR3 protein into single entries with the most common DNA and genes. Here the sample has 450,000 to 600,000 distinct CDR3 sequences; around 11% occur a single time. In total, the top ten clones hold roughly a tenth of the sample. The specimen was PBMCs. The receptors shown here come from a human donor in good health (CMV status not recorded). Some clones in this sample may be carry-over from other donors' samples.

The CDR3 loop is CASSSWTANTEAFF. The CDR3 DNA follows: TGTGCCAGCAGTTCCTGGACGGCGAACACTGAAGCTTTCTTT. The V and J genes are TRBV12-3 or TRBV12-4 and TRBJ1-1; unclear D gene. Trimming left V 4 bases short and J 1 base short, with 10 bases between. CDR3 size: 14 residues.

This clonotype has at least ten counts. The rearrangement uses TRBV7-2 and TRBJ2-1; 7 bases fit TRBD1. Germline assignment: CDR1 SGHTA and CDR2 FQGNSA. This CDR3 contains 13 residues. V lost 10 bases to trimming and J lost 3 bases; unmatched junction nucleotides: 6. In nucleotides, the CDR3 is TGTGCCAACCGCTGGGACAGCTACAATGAGCAGTTCTTC. It yields the protein CANRWDSYNEQFF. The full variable domain, in which reference TRBV7-2 and TRBJ2-1 provide the parts outside the CDR3, is GAGVSQSPSNKVTEKGKDVELRCDPISGHTALYWYRQSLGQGLEFLIYFQGNSAPDKSGLPSDRFSAERTGGSVSTLTIQRTQQEDSAVYLCANRWDSYNEQFFGPGTRLTVL.

This clonotype was recorded a few times. This sequence joins TRBV24-1 and TRBJ2-3, with a possible D match to TRBD1 (5 bases). V lost 1 base, J lost 1 base, and 11 bases lay in between. Germline CDR1 reads KGHDR; CDR2 reads SFDVKD. This CDR3 contains 16 residues. CDR3 nucleotides: TGTGCCACCAGTGATTTTGGGGAACAGGGCACAGATACGCAGTATTTT. Its translation: CATSDFGEQGTDTQYF.

At least ten counts were recorded for this clonotype. V and J are TRBV7-2 and TRBJ1-2; D is uncertain. The CDR3 is 12 amino acids. The V end was cut by 1 base, the J end by 6 bases, with 6 bases between. Per germline, CDR1 SGHTA and CDR2 FQGNSA. This CDR3 reads CASSLELHGYTF. The CDR3 region has the DNA TGTGCCAGCAGCTTAGAGCTTCATGGCTACACCTTC.

The genes are TRBV10-3 and TRBJ1-5; no clear D gene. V shed 9 bases and J shed 2 bases, with 8 bases lying between them. Per germline, CDR1 ENHRY and CDR2 SYGVKD. The CDR3 runs to 12 residues. The CDR3 bases are TGTGCCATTTCGGTTGGCAATCAGCCCCAGCATTTT. It translates to CAISVGNQPQHF.

This clonotype was seen repeatedly, ten times or more. This chain joins TRBV5-5 and TRBJ1-5; D is uncertain. CDR1 SGHKS and CDR2 YYEKEE come from the germline V gene (reference sequence). Trimming took off 0 bases at V and 6 bases at J, with 13 bases between the two ends. The CDR3 totals 15 residues. CDR3 nucleotides: TGTGCCAGCAGCTTGGGGGTGACGTCCGTTCAGCCCCAGCATTTT. Encoded protein: CASSLGVTSVQPQHF.

This clonotype was counted between two and nine times. J is TRBJ1-2 and V is TRBV5-1; possible D gene TRBD1, 6 bases. Germline V CDR1 and CDR2: SGHRS, YFSETQ. This CDR3 comprises 13 residues. Trimming took 5 bases from V and 1 from J, leaving 9 bases between them. The CDR3 DNA reads as TGCGCCAGCAGAATGGACAGTAACTATGGCTACACCTTC. It yields the protein CASRMDSNYGYTF.

In regard to this clonotype: A much larger clone differs by one base, so this may be a read error. This sequence joins TRBV7-4 and TRBJ1-1; D is uncertain. The CDR3 consists of 15 residues. Germline assignment: CDR1 SGHVT and CDR2 SQSDAQ. The CDR3 nucleotides are TGTGCCATCAGCTTTCGCCTGTGGGATGGAGAAAGAGCTTTCTTT. Translated, it gives CAISFRLWDGERAFF.

The chain links TRBV20-1 to TRBJ1-2, with TRBD1 matching 10 bases. Losses at the gene ends were 6 bases for V and 4 bases for J; bases not matched to a gene: 5. Germline loops: CDR1 DFQATT, CDR2 SNEGSKA (reference sequence). The CDR3 totals 13 residues. The CDR3 DNA is TGCAGTGCCTCGGGACAGGGGAGCTATGGCTACACCTTC. Protein product: CSASGQGSYGYTF.

The chain carries TRBV6-6 and TRBJ2-1; D possibly matches TRBD1 or TRBD2 (5 bases each). Trimming took off 5 bases at V and 0 bases at J, with 17 bases between the two ends. CDR1 and CDR2 from the germline V gene are MNHNY and SVGAGI (reference sequence). There are 17 residues in the CDR3. The CDR3 sequence is CASSPGTFTSSYNEQFF. DNA of the CDR3: TGTGCCAGCAGTCCCGGGACCTTTACCAGCTCCTACAATGAGCAGTTCTTC.

On this clonotype itself: Just one base apart from a much larger clone, this may be a read error. V and J are TRBV10-3 and TRBJ2-7; D remains ambiguous. The CDR3 is 12 residues long. The germline V gene has CDR1 ENHRY and CDR2 SYGVKD. The CDR3 bases are TGTACCATCAGTGAGGACTCCTACGAGCAGTACTTC. Amino acid sequence: CTISEDSYEQYF.

In this sample, this clonotype turned up many times. This sequence joins TRBV18 and TRBJ2-5, with D uncertain. Trimming shortened V by 6 bases and J by 5 bases, and 16 bases separated the two germline ends. Germline V CDR1 and CDR2: KGHSH, LQKENI. The CDR3 spans 14 residues. In DNA, the CDR3 is TGTGCCAGCTCCCTCAACCCCGTGCGGGAGACCCAGTACTTC. It yields the protein CASSLNPVRETQYF.

The V call is TRBV28, the J call TRBJ2-1; D possibly matches TRBD1 or TRBD2 (5 bases each). The CDR3 has 11 residues. V dropped 6 bases and J dropped 12 bases, with 12 bases sitting between them. Germline CDR1 and CDR2: MDHEN and SYDVKM. This chain's CDR3 is CASSPGRLQFF. CDR3 DNA: TGTGCCAGCAGCCCGGGACGTCTGCAGTTCTTC.

This clonotype showed up many times. The chain links TRBV29-1 to TRBJ2-5; TRBD1 is a possible D gene (6 bases). V lost 6 bases, J lost 2 bases, and 13 bases lay in between. The germline V gene encodes CDR1 SQVTM and CDR2 ANQGSEA. The CDR3 runs to 13 residues. In nucleotides, the CDR3 is TGCAGCGTGAGGGGGACGGATCAAGAGACCCAGTACTTC. Amino acid sequence: CSVRGTDQETQYF.

Ten or more counts support this clonotype. The chain couples TRBV7-8 to TRBJ2-5; D possibly corresponds to TRBD2 (6 bases). CDR3 size: 14 residues. Germline V gives CDR1 SGHVS, CDR2 FQNEAQ. V was shortened by 4 bases and J by 0 bases, with 9 bases between the two germline ends. CDR3 in DNA: TGTGCCAGCAGCTCGGGAGTGAACCAAGAGACCCAGTACTTC. It is translated as CASSSGVNQETQYF.

This clonotype was picked up a small number of times. V is TRBV10-3 and J is TRBJ2-1; 11 nucleotides align to TRBD2. The CDR3 length is 11 residues. Germline-derived CDR1 and CDR2 are ENHRY and SYGVKD. The CDR3 sequence: CVAGGNNEQFF. The CDR3 bases are TGTGTAGCGGGAGGGAACAATGAGCAGTTCTTC.

Concerning this clonotype itself: A clone one base away is much larger, so this may be a read error. V usage is TRBV5-1 and J usage is TRBJ1-4; D is undetermined. This CDR3 comprises 17 residues. From germline, CDR1 is SGHRS and CDR2 YFSETQ. CDR3 nucleotides: TGCGCCAGCAGCCCAGGAGCCCCCCGGGCCCACAATGAAGAACTGTTTTTT. This gives the protein CASSPGAPRAHNEELFF.

The rearrangement uses TRBV5-1 and TRBJ1-4; 8 bases line up with TRBD1. Germline V gene lookup returns CDR1 SGHRS and CDR2 YFSETQ. Losses at the gene ends were 3 bases for V and 6 bases for J; bases not matched to a gene: 7. This CDR3 has 15 amino acids. For the CDR3, the DNA is TGCGCCAGCAGCTCCCGGACAGGGAAGGATGAAAAACTGTTTTTT. This codes for CASSSRTGKDEKLFF.

V usage is TRBV24-1 and J usage is TRBJ2-1, with 7 bases identical to TRBD2. The ends lost 1 base at V and 2 bases at J; junction bases unmatched: 4. Germline CDR1 KGHDR, CDR2 SFDVKD. The CDR3 totals 16 residues. For the CDR3, the DNA is TGTGCCACCAGTGATTTTTATGGGGGGGCCTACAATGAGCAGTTCTTC. It codes for CATSDFYGGAYNEQFF.

V gene TRBV15 combines with J gene TRBJ2-5, with a tentative D call TRBD2 (6 bases). Trimming took off 0 bases at V and 4 bases at J, with 27 bases between the two ends. Per germline, CDR1 LNHNV and CDR2 YYDKDF (reference sequence). The CDR3 consists of 20 residues. Written as DNA, the CDR3 is TGTGCCACCAGCAGAGAGGGGGGAGACTCTGGTGTGGAACAAGGAGAGACCCAGTACTTC. Translating it yields CATSREGGDSGVEQGETQYF.

The table lists this clonotype with many counts. The chain has TRBV28 and TRBJ2-6; 8 nucleotides line up with TRBD1. V shed 5 bases, J shed 4 bases, and the junction held 4 bases outside the gene matches. The length of the CDR3 is 15 residues. Looked up from germline, CDR1 is MDHEN and CDR2 is SYDVKM. The CDR3 region is CASSRTGSGANVLTF. CDR3 sequence (DNA): TGTGCCAGCAGTCGGACAGGGTCGGGGGCCAACGTCCTGACTTTC.

V usage is TRBV6-5 and J usage is TRBJ2-7, with 7 bases lining up with TRBD1. The CDR3 is 19 amino acids. The germline CDR1 and CDR2 sequences are MNHEY and SVGAGI. Unmatched junction bases numbered 15, after V lost 0 bases and J lost 1 base. CDR3 sequence (DNA): TGTGCCAGCAGTTACTCGATGCGGAGTCGTCGGGACAGTTCCTACGAGCAGTACTTC. Its translation is CASSYSMRSRRDSSYEQYF.

This clonotype was counted only a few times. The chain combines TRBV5-4 with TRBJ2-7; perhaps D is TRBD1 or TRBD2 (5 bases each). The germline gives CDR1 SGHNT, CDR2 YYREEE (reference sequence). The CDR3 runs to 14 residues. V was pared by 0 bases and J by 6 bases, with 13 bases between. The CDR3 sequence is CASSLGVGAGEQYF. CDR3 nucleotide sequence: TGTGCCAGCAGCTTGGGGGTCGGGGCTGGCGAGCAGTACTTC.

The genes are TRBV20-1 and TRBJ1-5, with TRBD1 matching over 9 bases. Germline values: CDR1 DFQATT, CDR2 SNEGSKA (reference sequence). The CDR3 consists of 15 residues. Germline trimming cut 3 bases from V and 5 bases from J; bases unmatched to any gene: 8. CDR3 coding DNA: TGCAGTGCTAGTCGAGGACAGGGGTGGGATCAGCCCCAGCATTTT. Translation gives CSASRGQGWDQPQHF.

This clonotype was seen more than once but under ten times. This sequence joins TRBV11-2 and TRBJ2-5, with unresolved D. The CDR3 length is 15 residues. V was cut by 0 bases and J by 3 bases, with 11 bases left in between. Germline V CDR1 and CDR2: SGHAT, FQNNGV. The CDR3 loop is CASSLDLTTKETQYF. The CDR3, as DNA: TGTGCCAGCAGCTTAGATCTGACGACAAAAGAGACCCAGTACTTC.

This clonotype came up many times. V gene TRBV7-3 combines with J gene TRBJ2-1, with 8 bases matching TRBD2. CDR3 length: 15 residues. Germline V gives CDR1 SGHTA, CDR2 FQGTGA. Trimming removed 0 bases from V and 7 bases from J; junction bases left unmatched: 5. The CDR3 loop is CASSLTGGAINEQFF. The CDR3 coding sequence is TGTGCCAGCAGCTTAACCGGGGGGGCTATTAATGAGCAGTTCTTC.

This clonotype was counted ten times or more. The chain combines TRBV28 with TRBJ2-3; TRBD2 matches at 10 bases. The CDR3 contains 15 residues. Germline values: CDR1 MDHEN, CDR2 SYDVKM. J was trimmed by 4 bases and V by 4 bases; bases with no gene match: 5. The DNA for the CDR3 is TGTGCCAGCAGTTATCTAGCGGGAGTGGCAGATACGCAGTATTTT. Amino acid sequence: CASSYLAGVADTQYF.

V gene TRBV9 combines with J gene TRBJ1-1; tentatively, D is TRBD1 (6 bases). CDR3 length equals 14 residues. Per germline, CDR1 SGDLS and CDR2 YYNGEE. Deletions cut 2 bases from V and 6 bases from J, with 14 bases between. Here the CDR3 reads CASSVGHEDPEAFF. The CDR3 DNA reads TGTGCCAGCAGCGTGGGACACGAGGACCCTGAAGCTTTCTTT.

In its sample, this clonotype was seen many times. This CDR3 reads CASSQAAEDTQYF. CDR3 nucleotides: TGTGCCAGCAGCCAAGCTGCCGAGGATACGCAGTATTTT. This chain connects TRBV7-9 to TRBJ2-3; the D is unclear. Trimming stripped 5 bases from V and 6 bases from J, with 12 bases between. This CDR3 is 13 amino acids long. From germline, CDR1 is SEHNR and CDR2 FQNEAQ (reference sequence).